The TCR beta chain described here comes from a study of T-cell memory formation after mild COVID-19. In the study overall: Among the donors, TCR clusters were largely specific to each donor.

Sample barcodes and UMIs were carried by the TCR alpha and TCR beta cDNA libraries that 5'RACE generated with constant-segment primers. Each CDR3 protein gets one entry after TCRdb re-called the 5' RACE reads with MiXCR. Of roughly 610,000 distinct CDR3 sequences listed, 17% are singletons. The germline V gene has CDR1 SGHAT and CDR2 FQNNGV. This CDR3 has 15 amino acids. V was shortened by 1 base and J by 5 bases, with 13 bases between the two germline ends. The study's findings and limits: A subset of responding clones appeared in pre-infection memory, suggesting cross-reactive memory joined.

Details on this clonotype: What it binds is not known.

The chain links TRBV11-2 to TRBJ2-3; possible D gene TRBD1, 6 bases. This clonotype was sampled from an adult woman who had mild COVID-19 (a few samples of this study predate the infection). Cell type and time point are not known. The sample taken for sequencing was PBMCs or a T cell subset sorted from them (not recorded which). The CDR3 reads CASSLVGRGGDTQYF. The CDR3 coding sequence is TGTGCCAGCAGCTTAGTGGGCAGGGGCGGAGATACGCAGTATTTT.